This T cell receptor beta chain was found in a study of blood T cell repertoires in COVID-19. Turning to the study itself: Nucleic acid was either cDNA or gDNA, and it came from T cells, B-cell-depleted T cells, or PBMCs.

The CDR3 contains 16 residues. CDR1 LNHDA and CDR2 SQIVND come from the germline V gene (reference sequence). V was trimmed by 3 bases and J by 7 bases, leaving 19 bases between them. Sequencing was performed with immunoSEQ multiplex PCR; in TCRdb, only in-frame clones are kept and a portion is missing. This table has 200,000 to 300,000 clones, approximately 86% appearing once. The chain has TRBV19 and TRBJ2-1; the D gene is possibly TRBD2 (6 bases). The receptor was isolated from a woman aged 55-69 years with COVID-19, enrolled during active disease. The sample consisted of peripheral blood. The CDR3, as DNA: TGTGCCAGTAGTATGTATGGCCCTAGCGTAGGGAATGAGCAGTTCTTC. Protein: CASSMYGPSVGNEQFF.